Here is one TCR beta chain with its context. Germline trimming cut 5 bases from V and 5 bases from J; bases unmatched to any gene: 5. Germline loops: CDR1 SGHVS, CDR2 FQNEAQ. The CDR3 has 15 amino acids. The record originates from a study of blood T cell repertoires in COVID-19. Study-level information: Sites across the United States, Italy and Spain contributed samples from acute and convalescent COVID-19. In each case, the material was cDNA or gDNA derived from T cells, B-cell-depleted T cells, or PBMCs.

Authors' processing steps: Amplification from reference gene primers served as the basis for estimated nucleated cell counts. Sequencing was performed with immunoSEQ multiplex PCR; in TCRdb, only in-frame clones are kept and a portion is missing. That table is the source of V, J and clone size, and D and trimming were worked out from the DNA. Among more than 95,000 clones, about 82% were seen once, and the ten largest hold 10% to 15%. V is TRBV7-8 and J is TRBJ2-3; 12 bases are a match to TRBD2. The source material was peripheral blood. This clonotype originated in a woman in her sixties in a cohort sampled during active or convalescent COVID-19. This CDR3 reads CASSPLAGGGDTQYF. The CDR3 DNA sequence: TGTGCCAGCAGCCCCCTAGCGGGAGGGGGAGATACGCAGTATTTT.